This T cell receptor (beta chain) was documented in a study of neoadjuvant nivolumab and ipilimumab in lung cancer. For this clone: No antigen is known for it.

Study results and limitations: Resected-tumor TCR richness correlated positively with pretherapy blood richness. Pathologic regression was not significantly tied to TCR clonality. Resected tumors had greater TCR richness and clonality than uninvolved lung. Only two of four nivolumab-treated tumors gained richness and clonality by surgery.

Only in-frame clones appear in the TCRdb table, and some are missing; sequencing was by immunoSEQ multiplex PCR. The top ten clones hold approximately 4% of a sample with about 6,900 clones, around 77% of them seen once. V lost 6 bases to trimming and J lost 0 bases, with 8 bases between them. The V gene's germline CDR1 is MNHEY and CDR2 SVGAGI. CDR3 size: 13 residues. The sequenced sample was tumor tissue, obtained after neoadjuvant nivolumab, alone or with ipilimumab, at or shortly before surgery. The receptor was derived from an adult with non-small cell lung cancer. This rearrangement joins TRBV6-5 to TRBJ1-1, with a weak D call TRBD1 (5 bases). The CDR3 sequence: CASSSQVNTEAFF. The CDR3 bases are TGTGCCAGCAGCTCACAGGTGAACACTGAAGCTTTCTTT.